This is a list of T cell receptor beta chains from one sample in a study of molecular identifiers for immune sequencing clone quantification. One entry per CDR3 protein results from TCRdb running MiXCR on the PCR reads. The sample holds tens of thousands of distinct CDR3 sequences, 18% seen once. Sequenced sample: naive CD8+ T cells from blood, with Jurkat cell RNA spiked in. The source of these receptors is a human donor in good health. Some libraries in this study had Jurkat cell RNA spiked in. Each CDR3 is given with its conserved first and last residue. Fields, in order: D gene, J gene, V gene, clone size, CDR3 protein. D genes are given only for firm matches. The size field is filled for only some rows; it gives once, few, many or a size class.

>TRBD2|TRBJ2-7|TRBV4-3|many
CASSQDLSGNYEQYF
>-|TRBJ2-2|TRBV12-3/TRBV12-4|many
CASSFGGRWLFF
>-|TRBJ1-6|TRBV6-2/TRBV6-3|few
CASTPSAVRYSPLHF
>-|TRBJ2-3|TRBV12-5|many
CASGFGQRALDTQYF
>TRBD1|TRBJ1-5|TRBV7-9|many
CASSTGVAQPQHF
>-|TRBJ2-1|TRBV15|many
CATAEPSSLYNEQFF
>TRBD1|TRBJ2-5|TRBV28|-
CASSVRGLETQYF
>-|TRBJ2-7|TRBV7-2|many
CASGPTFYEQYF
>TRBD2|TRBJ2-7|TRBV28|-
CASSLDLSGMISYEQYF
>-|TRBJ1-2|TRBV4-3|many
CASSQDDGDYGYTF
>-|TRBJ2-2|TRBV24-1|-
CATREDSANTGELFF